The 12 T cell receptor beta chains in this list originate from one sample, sequenced in a study of shared T cell receptors in the human thymus. This table comes from immunoSEQ multiplex PCR, and its TCRdb copy is limited to in-frame clones, with some not included. Found here are some 660,000 clones, around 87% of them singletons; the top ten hold about 0.0094%. This sample was also put to use in a study of human thymus T cells.

The sample was thymocytes. Source of these receptors: a boy less than two years old with a congenital heart defect.

In this sample, this clone turned up a few times. The rearrangement joins TRBV4-1 to TRBJ2-4; the match to TRBD2 covers 8 bases. CDR3 length: 22 residues. Germline-derived CDR1 and CDR2 are MGHRA and YSYEKL. The J segment lost 0 bases and the V segment lost 4 bases, leaving 23 bases of the junction unmatched. DNA of the CDR3: TGCGCCAGCAGCCTCACCGTGTTCCGGGAGGGCGATGGAGTTATAGCCAAAAACATTCAGTACTTC. It translates to CASSLTVFREGDGVIAKNIQYF.

The chain joins TRBV7-9 to TRBJ2-1; a weak D match, TRBD1 (6 bases). Germline CDR1 reads SEHNR; CDR2 reads FQNEAQ (reference sequence). The CDR3 contains 15 residues. Trimming removed 5 bases from V and 0 bases from J, with 11 bases in between. This CDR3 is CASSPGVGSYNEQFF. CDR3 DNA: TGTGCCAGCAGCCCAGGGGTGGGCTCCTACAATGAGCAGTTCTTC.

The J gene is TRBJ2-7, the V gene TRBV28; 9 bases match TRBD1. With 6 bases clipped from V and 5 bases from J, the junction kept 11 bases outside the gene matches. The CDR3 contains 15 residues. Germline lookup yields CDR1 MDHEN and CDR2 SYDVKM. In DNA, the CDR3 is TGTGCCAGCAGATCCACACAGGGGGCTGAGAACGAGCAGTACTTC. Protein sequence: CASRSTQGAENEQYF.

This chain uses TRBV27 with TRBJ2-7, with TRBD2 matching over 7 bases. CDR1 and CDR2 from the germline V gene are MNHEY and SMNVEV (reference sequence). With 5 bases clipped from V and 4 bases from J, the junction kept 14 bases outside the gene matches. The CDR3 runs to 16 residues. For the CDR3, the DNA is TGTGCCAGCAGTCCGGCCGGCGAGCGGGGACGATACGAGCAGTACTTC. This codes for CASSPAGERGRYEQYF.

This clone has just one count. This same CDR3 is encoded by further DNA sequences in the sample. J is TRBJ2-7 and V is TRBV27, with D possibly TRBD1 on 7 matching bases. Looked up from germline, CDR1 is MNHEY and CDR2 is SMNVEV (reference sequence). The V gene lost 4 bases and the J gene lost 2 bases, with 9 bases spanning the gap. The length of the CDR3 is 13 residues. In DNA form, the CDR3 reads TGTGCCAGCAGTTCAGGGGGGCCCTACGAGCAGTACTTC. It is translated as CASSSGGPYEQYF.

The rearrangement uses TRBV27 and TRBJ2-3; the D gene is possibly TRBD2 (7 bases). Germline V gene sequence: CDR1 MNHEY, CDR2 SMNVEV (reference sequence). V gave up 2 bases and J gave up 6 bases, with 24 bases separating them. The CDR3 is 18 amino acids. Written as DNA, the CDR3 is TGTGCCAGCAGTTTAAGGGGGTGGGAGGGGGGAGTCGGGGATACGCAGTATTTT. This codes for CASSLRGWEGGVGDTQYF.

This clone was counted a few times. V and J are TRBV5-6 and TRBJ1-6; 9 nucleotides line up with TRBD1. Unmatched junction bases numbered 6, after V lost 2 bases and J lost 9 bases. CDR3 length: 15 residues. CDR1 SGHDT and CDR2 YYEEEE come from the germline V gene. CDR3 in DNA: TGTGCCAGCAGCTTCAGGGACAGGGTTGTTTCACCCCTCCACTTT. Translating it yields CASSFRDRVVSPLHF.

This sequence joins TRBV28 and TRBJ2-7, with D possibly matching TRBD2 (6 bases). This CDR3 comprises 17 residues. Germline CDR1 and CDR2: MDHEN and SYDVKM. The V end lost 3 bases, the J end lost 3 bases, and 21 bases lay between the germline ends. CDR3 sequence (DNA): TGTGCCAGCAGTTTGCCCCCTGGAGGGCGCCCAGTCTACGAGCAGTACTTC. It codes for CASSLPPGGRPVYEQYF.

The rearrangement links TRBV4-1 to TRBJ2-7; 9 bases agree with TRBD2. CDR1 and CDR2 (germline): MGHRA, YSYEKL. There are 17 residues in the CDR3. The V and J ends lost 1 base and 2 bases, in that order; junction bases with no gene match: 9. CDR3 residues: CASSQVVAGGVPYEQYF. The DNA of the CDR3 is TGCGCCAGCAGCCAAGTGGTTGCGGGAGGGGTCCCCTACGAGCAGTACTTC.

V is TRBV12-5 and J is TRBJ2-7, with a weak D call TRBD1 (5 bases). Germline loops: CDR1 LGHNT, CDR2 FRNRAP. Trimming took off 5 bases at V and 0 bases at J, with 14 bases between the two ends. There are 15 residues in the CDR3. DNA for the CDR3: TGTGCTAGTGGTCCCGACAACAGGAGCTCCTACGAGCAGTACTTC. It specifies CASGPDNRSSYEQYF.

The chain carries TRBV28 and TRBJ2-1; a possible D gene is TRBD2 (5 bases). Germline V gene lookup returns CDR1 MDHEN and CDR2 SYDVKM. CDR3 length: 13 amino acids. V was pared by 3 bases and J by 7 bases, with 10 bases between. CDR3 region: CASSLPRRNEQFF. The CDR3 DNA is TGTGCCAGCAGTTTGCCCCGGAGGAATGAGCAGTTCTTC.

This clone was counted once. The chain uses TRBV28 and TRBJ1-1, with D unclear. V was clipped by 5 bases and J by 12 bases, with 16 bases between them. This CDR3 region has 12 residues. Per the germline V gene, CDR1 is MDHEN and CDR2 is SYDVKM. CDR3 bases: TGTGCCAGCAGTCTTGAGGGAGGGATTACTTTCTTT. Residues: CASSLEGGITFF. Drawing the rest from reference TRBV28 and TRBJ1-1, the complete variable domain is DVKVTQSSRYLVKRTGEKVFLECVQDMDHENMFWYRQDPGLGLRLIYFSYDVKMKEKGDIPEGYSVSREKKERFSLILESASTNQTSMYLCASSLEGGITFFGQGTRLTVV.